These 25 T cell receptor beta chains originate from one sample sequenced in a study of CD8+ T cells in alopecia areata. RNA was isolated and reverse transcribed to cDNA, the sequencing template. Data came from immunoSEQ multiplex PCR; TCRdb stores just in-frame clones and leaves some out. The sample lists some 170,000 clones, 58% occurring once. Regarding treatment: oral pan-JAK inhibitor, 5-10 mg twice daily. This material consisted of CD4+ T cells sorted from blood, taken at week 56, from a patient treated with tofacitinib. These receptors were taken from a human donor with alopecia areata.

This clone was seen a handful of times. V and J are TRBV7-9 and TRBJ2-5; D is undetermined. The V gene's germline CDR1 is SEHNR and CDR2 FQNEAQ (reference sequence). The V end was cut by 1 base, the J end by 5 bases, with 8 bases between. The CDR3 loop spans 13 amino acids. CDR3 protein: CASSLDQSETQYF. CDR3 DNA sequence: TGTGCCAGCAGCTTAGACCAGTCGGAGACCCAGTACTTC.

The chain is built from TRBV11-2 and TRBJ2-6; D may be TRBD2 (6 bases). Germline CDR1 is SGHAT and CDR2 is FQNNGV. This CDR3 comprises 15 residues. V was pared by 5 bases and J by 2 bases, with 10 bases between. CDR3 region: CASSERRAGANVLTF. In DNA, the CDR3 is TGTGCCAGCAGCGAAAGGAGGGCTGGGGCCAACGTCCTGACTTTC.

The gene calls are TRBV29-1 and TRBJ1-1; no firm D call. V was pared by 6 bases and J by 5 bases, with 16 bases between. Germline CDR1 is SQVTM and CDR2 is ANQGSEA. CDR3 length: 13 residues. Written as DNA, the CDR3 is TGCAGCGTCAAGACGGGTCTGGGGACTGAAGCTTTCTTT. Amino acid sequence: CSVKTGLGTEAFF.

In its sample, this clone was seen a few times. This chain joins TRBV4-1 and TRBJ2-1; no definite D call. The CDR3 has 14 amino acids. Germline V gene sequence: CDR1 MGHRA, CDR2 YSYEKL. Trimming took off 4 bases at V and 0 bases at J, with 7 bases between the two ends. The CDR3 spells CASSLTISYNEQFF. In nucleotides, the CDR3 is TGCGCCAGCAGCCTTACAATCTCCTACAATGAGCAGTTCTTC.

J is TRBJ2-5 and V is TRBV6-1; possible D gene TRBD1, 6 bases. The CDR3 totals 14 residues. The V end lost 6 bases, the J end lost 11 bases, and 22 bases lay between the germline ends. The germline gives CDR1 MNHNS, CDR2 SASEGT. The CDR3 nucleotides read TGTGCCAGCAGAGCTTTCCGGGACACCATCCTTCAGTACTTC. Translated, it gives CASRAFRDTILQYF.

CDR3: CASSQRSRTGDSPLHF. The CDR3 nucleotides are TGTGCCAGCAGCCAACGTAGCAGGACAGGGGATTCACCCCTCCACTTT. The gene calls are TRBV4-2 and TRBJ1-6, with 9 bases aligning to TRBD1. CDR3 size: 16 residues. J was trimmed by 8 bases and V by 2 bases; bases with no gene match: 7. The germline gives CDR1 LGHNA, CDR2 YNFKEQ.

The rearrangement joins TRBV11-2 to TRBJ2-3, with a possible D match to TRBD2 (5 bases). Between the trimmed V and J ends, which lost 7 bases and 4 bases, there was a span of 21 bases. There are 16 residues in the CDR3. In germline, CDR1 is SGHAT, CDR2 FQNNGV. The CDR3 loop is CASTVGIGSRSDTQYF. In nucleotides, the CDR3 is TGTGCCAGCACCGTCGGTATTGGGAGTAGGTCAGATACGCAGTATTTT.

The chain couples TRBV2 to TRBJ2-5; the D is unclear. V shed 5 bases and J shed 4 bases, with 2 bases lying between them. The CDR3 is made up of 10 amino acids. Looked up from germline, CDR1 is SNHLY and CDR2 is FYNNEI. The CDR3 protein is CASSRETQYF. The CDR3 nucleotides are TGTGCCAGCAGTCGAGAGACCCAGTACTTC. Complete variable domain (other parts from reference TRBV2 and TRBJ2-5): EPEVTQTPSHQVTQMGQEVILRCVPISNHLYFYWYRQILGQKVEFLVSFYNNEISEKSEIFDDQFSVERPDGSNFTLKIRSTKLEDSAMYFCASSRETQYFGPGTRLLVL.

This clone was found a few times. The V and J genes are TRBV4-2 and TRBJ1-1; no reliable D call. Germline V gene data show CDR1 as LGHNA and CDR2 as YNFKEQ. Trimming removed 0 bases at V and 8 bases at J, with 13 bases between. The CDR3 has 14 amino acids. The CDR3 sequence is CASSQEQHDTEAFF. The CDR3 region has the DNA TGTGCCAGCAGCCAAGAACAACACGATACAGAAGCTTTCTTT.

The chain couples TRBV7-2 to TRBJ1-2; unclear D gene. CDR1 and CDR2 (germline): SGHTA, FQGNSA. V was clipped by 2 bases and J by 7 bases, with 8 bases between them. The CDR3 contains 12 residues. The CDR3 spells CASSLSVGGYTF. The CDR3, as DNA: TGTGCCAGCAGCTTATCCGTCGGTGGCTACACCTTC.

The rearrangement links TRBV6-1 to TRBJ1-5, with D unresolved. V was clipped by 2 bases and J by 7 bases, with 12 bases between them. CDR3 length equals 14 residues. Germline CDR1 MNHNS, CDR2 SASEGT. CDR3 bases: TGTGCCAGCAGTGAAATGTGGGCTGGCCAGCCCCAGCATTTT. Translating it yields CASSEMWAGQPQHF.

This CDR3 is CAWSVYGATDTQYF. Written as DNA, the CDR3 is TGTGCCTGGAGTGTATACGGGGCCACAGATACGCAGTATTTT. V gene TRBV30 combines with J gene TRBJ2-3; possibly TRBD1 or TRBD2 for D (5 bases each). The V end was cut by 0 bases, the J end by 2 bases, with 9 bases between. CDR1 and CDR2 from the germline V gene are GTSNPN and SVGIG (reference sequence). The CDR3 is 14 amino acids.

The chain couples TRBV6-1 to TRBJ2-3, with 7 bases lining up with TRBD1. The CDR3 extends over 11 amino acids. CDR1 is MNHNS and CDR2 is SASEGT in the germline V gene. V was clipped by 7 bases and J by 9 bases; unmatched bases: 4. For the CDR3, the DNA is TGTGCCAGCACTTCGACAGGGACGCAGTATTTT. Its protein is CASTSTGTQYF.

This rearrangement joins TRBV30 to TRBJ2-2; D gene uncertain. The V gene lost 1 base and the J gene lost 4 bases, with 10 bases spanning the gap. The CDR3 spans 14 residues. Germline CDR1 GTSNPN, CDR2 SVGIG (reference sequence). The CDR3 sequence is CAWSGLLGTGELFF. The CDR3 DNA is TGTGCCTGGAGTGGTTTGCTGGGCACCGGGGAGCTGTTTTTT.

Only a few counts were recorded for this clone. The CDR3 loop is CAWRWGAVEQFF. The CDR3 bases are TGTGCCTGGAGATGGGGAGCGGTTGAGCAGTTCTTC. This rearrangement joins TRBV30 to TRBJ2-1; D may be TRBD2 (5 bases). CDR3 size: 12 residues. Germline V CDR1 and CDR2: GTSNPN, SVGIG (reference sequence). V dropped 3 bases and J dropped 9 bases, with 12 bases sitting between them. The full variable domain, completed using reference TRBV30 and TRBJ2-1, is SQTIHQWPATLVQPVGSPLSLECTVEGTSNPNLYWYRQAAGRGLQLLFYSVGIGQISSEVPQNLSASRPQDRQFILSSKKLLLSDSGFYLCAWRWGAVEQFFGPGTRLTVL.

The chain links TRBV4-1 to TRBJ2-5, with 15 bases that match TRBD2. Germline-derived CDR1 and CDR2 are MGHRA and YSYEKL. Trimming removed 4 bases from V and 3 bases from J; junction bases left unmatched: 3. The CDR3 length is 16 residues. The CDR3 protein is CASSRTSGGAEETQYF. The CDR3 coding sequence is TGCGCCAGCAGCCGGACTAGCGGGGGGGCAGAAGAGACCCAGTACTTC.

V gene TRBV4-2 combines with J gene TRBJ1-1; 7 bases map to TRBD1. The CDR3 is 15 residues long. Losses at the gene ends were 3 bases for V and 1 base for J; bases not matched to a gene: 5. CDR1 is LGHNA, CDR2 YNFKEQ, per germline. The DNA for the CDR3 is TGTGCCAGCAGCCAGGTTTGGACAGGGAACACTGAAGCTTTCTTT. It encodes CASSQVWTGNTEAFF.

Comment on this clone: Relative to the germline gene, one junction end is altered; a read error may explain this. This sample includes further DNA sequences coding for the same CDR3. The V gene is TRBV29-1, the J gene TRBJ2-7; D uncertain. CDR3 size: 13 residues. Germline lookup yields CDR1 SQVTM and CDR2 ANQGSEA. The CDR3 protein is CSVSKVSSYEQYF. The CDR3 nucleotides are TGCAGCGTTTCGAAAGTAAGCTCCTATGAGCAGTACTTC.

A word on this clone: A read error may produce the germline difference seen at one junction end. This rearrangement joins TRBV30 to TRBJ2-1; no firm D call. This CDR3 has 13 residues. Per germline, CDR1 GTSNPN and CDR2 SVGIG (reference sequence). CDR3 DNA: TGTGCCTGGAGTGTGTTGTTAGGCGGCACCACGCTCTTC. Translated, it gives CAWSVLLGGTTLF.

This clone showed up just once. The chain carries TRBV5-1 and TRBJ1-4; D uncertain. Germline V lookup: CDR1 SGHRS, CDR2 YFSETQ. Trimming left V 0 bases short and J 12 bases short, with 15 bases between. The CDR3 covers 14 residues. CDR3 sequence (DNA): TGCGCCAGCAGCTTGGAGACACCCGCTGGGGAACTGTTTTTT. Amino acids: CASSLETPAGELFF.

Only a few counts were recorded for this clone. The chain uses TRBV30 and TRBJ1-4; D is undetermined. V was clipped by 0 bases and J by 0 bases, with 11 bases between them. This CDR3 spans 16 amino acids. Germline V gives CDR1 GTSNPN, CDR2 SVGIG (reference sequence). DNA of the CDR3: TGTGCCTGGAGTGTGGGCAGGCGATCAACTAATGAAAAACTGTTTTTT. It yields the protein CAWSVGRRSTNEKLFF.

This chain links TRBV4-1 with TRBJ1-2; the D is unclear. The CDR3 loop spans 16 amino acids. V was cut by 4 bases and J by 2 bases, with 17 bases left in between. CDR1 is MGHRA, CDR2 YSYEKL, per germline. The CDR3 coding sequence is TGCGCCAGCAGCCCCTCCCCTTCGGAGGCGAACTATGGCTACACCTTC. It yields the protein CASSPSPSEANYGYTF.

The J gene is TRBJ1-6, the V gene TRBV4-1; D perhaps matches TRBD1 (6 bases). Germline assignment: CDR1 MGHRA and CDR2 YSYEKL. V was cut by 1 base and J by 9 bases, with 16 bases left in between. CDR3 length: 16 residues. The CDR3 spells CASSQGPGAKGSPLHF. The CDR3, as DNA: TGCGCCAGCAGCCAAGGGCCAGGGGCTAAAGGTTCACCCCTCCACTTT.

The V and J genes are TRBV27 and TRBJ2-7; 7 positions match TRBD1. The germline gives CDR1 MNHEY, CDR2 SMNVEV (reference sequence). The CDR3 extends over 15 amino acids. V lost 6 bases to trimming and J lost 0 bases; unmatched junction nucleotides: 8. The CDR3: CASSHRGLSSYEQYF. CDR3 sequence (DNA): TGTGCCAGCAGCCACAGGGGCCTAAGCTCCTACGAGCAGTACTTC.

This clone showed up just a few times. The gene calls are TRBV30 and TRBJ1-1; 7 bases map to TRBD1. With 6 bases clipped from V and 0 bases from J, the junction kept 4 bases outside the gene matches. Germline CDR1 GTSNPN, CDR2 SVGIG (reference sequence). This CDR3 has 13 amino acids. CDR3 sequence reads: CACSGQLNTEAFF. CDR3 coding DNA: TGTGCCTGTTCGGGACAGTTGAACACTGAAGCTTTCTTT.